The 21 T cell receptor beta chains below all came from one sample that was sequenced in a study of CD8 T cells in ankylosing spondylitis. TCRdb reanalysed the 5' RACE reads using MiXCR and keeps one entry per CDR3 protein. The sample consists of about 240,000 distinct CDR3 sequences, over 8.5% of them appearing once. The sample taken for sequencing was blood, either unsorted or a sorted T cell fraction (not recorded which). The receptors originated from a male donor with ankylosing spondylitis or in good health (not recorded which).

This clonotype has a count of ten or more. The CDR3 here is CASSHSKGAANNEQFF. The CDR3 coding sequence is TGTGCCAGCAGCCACTCGAAGGGAGCGGCCAACAATGAGCAGTTCTTC. V is TRBV3-1 and J is TRBJ2-1; D is perhaps TRBD2 (5 bases). Germline CDR1 LGHDT, CDR2 YNNKEL (reference sequence). V was clipped by 3 bases and J by 5 bases, with 17 bases between them. The CDR3 sequence is 16 residues long.

This clonotype was found a few times. The chain carries TRBV30 and TRBJ2-7, with D unresolved. Germline CDR1 reads GTSNPN; CDR2 reads SVGIG (reference sequence). V lost 3 bases and J lost 6, with 9 bases in between. There are 11 residues in the CDR3. CDR3 in DNA: TGTGCCTGGAGCGCTAAGGCCGAGCAGTACTTC. This sequence encodes CAWSAKAEQYF.

This clonotype came up many times. One end of the junction fails to match germline, which may point to a read error. The chain combines TRBV7-7 with TRBJ2-2, with D possibly matching TRBD2 (6 bases). The germline V gene encodes CDR1 SSHAT and CDR2 FNYEAQ (reference sequence). The CDR3 spans 16 residues. Written as DNA, the CDR3 is TGTGCTAGCAGCCACCAACTAGCACCCTCGGGCGGGGAGCTGTTTTTT. Translation gives CASSHQLAPSGGELFF.

This clonotype was picked up many times. The chain is built from TRBV20-1 and TRBJ1-2; D is perhaps TRBD1 (5 bases). V was cut by 6 bases and J by 8 bases, with 13 bases left in between. The CDR3 extends over 11 amino acids. The germline CDR1 and CDR2 sequences are DFQATT and SNEGSKA (reference sequence). The CDR3 here is CSAGGTWGYTF. The CDR3 DNA reads as TGCAGTGCCGGCGGGACTTGGGGCTACACCTTC.

This clonotype was seen a few times. J is TRBJ2-6 and V is TRBV13, with a weak D call TRBD1 (5 bases). The CDR3 runs 16 residues. The V gene lost 3 bases and the J gene lost 0 bases, with 9 bases spanning the gap. Germline V gene sequence: CDR1 PRHDT, CDR2 FYEKMQ (reference sequence). The CDR3: CASSLSGFSGANVLTF. In DNA form, the CDR3 reads TGTGCCAGCAGCTTGTCAGGGTTCTCTGGGGCCAACGTCCTGACTTTC. Supplemented by reference TRBV13 and TRBJ2-6, the full variable domain reads AAGVIQSPRHLIKEKRETATLKCYPIPRHDTVYWYQQGPGQDPQFLISFYEKMQSDKGSIPDRFSAQQFSDYHSELNMSSLELGDSALYFCASSLSGFSGANVLTFGAGSRLTVL.

In its sample, this clonotype was seen many times. The CDR3 DNA sequence: TGCAGCGTTGAGACAGGGGGCGGCACTGAAGCTTTCTTT. Its protein product is CSVETGGGTEAFF. The chain links TRBV29-1 to TRBJ1-1; 10 nucleotides align to TRBD1. The V and J ends lost 3 bases and 4 bases, in that order; junction bases with no gene match: 2. CDR1 and CDR2 from the germline V gene are SQVTM and ANQGSEA. This CDR3 has 13 residues.

This clonotype was observed at least ten times. V and J are TRBV20-1 and TRBJ2-3; D remains ambiguous. Trimming took 5 bases from V and 5 from J, leaving 17 bases between them. The CDR3 covers 14 residues. From germline, CDR1 is DFQATT and CDR2 SNEGSKA (reference sequence). DNA for the CDR3: TGCAGTGCTTTGTTGGGTCAATCGAGAGATACGCAGTATTTT. It codes for CSALLGQSRDTQYF.

Many counts were recorded for this clonotype. The chain joins TRBV9 to TRBJ2-2; 9 positions agree with TRBD2. CDR3 length: 16 amino acids. The germline gives CDR1 SGDLS, CDR2 YYNGEE. V lost 1 base to trimming and J lost 4 bases; unmatched junction nucleotides: 5. Here the CDR3 reads CASSVQAGGGTGELFF. The CDR3 DNA reads TGTGCCAGCAGCGTACAAGCGGGGGGTGGCACCGGGGAGCTGTTTTTT.

This rearrangement joins TRBV7-2 to TRBJ2-7; the match to TRBD2 covers 12 bases. Germline CDR1 reads SGHTA; CDR2 reads FQGNSA. Germline trimming cut 5 bases from V and 1 base from J; bases unmatched to any gene: 9. The CDR3 consists of 17 residues. The CDR3 reads CASSTTGTSGRSYEQYF. CDR3 in DNA: TGTGCCAGCAGCACAACCGGGACTAGCGGGCGATCCTACGAGCAGTACTTC.

This clonotype was seen ten or more times. The chain links TRBV6-1 to TRBJ2-7, with 7 bases that match TRBD1. There are 14 residues in the CDR3. CDR1 MNHNS and CDR2 SASEGT come from the germline V gene. V lost 6 bases, J lost 2 bases, and 7 bases stayed unmatched. CDR3 DNA: TGTGCCAGCAGGATTACAGGGGAAGCCTACGAGCAGTACTTC. Protein product: CASRITGEAYEQYF.

This clonotype was detected a few times. The chain links TRBV7-2 to TRBJ2-7; 7 bases match TRBD1. Trimming at V came to 5 bases and at J to 2 bases, leaving 9 bases not matched to a gene. This CDR3 has 15 amino acids. Per the germline V gene, CDR1 is SGHTA and CDR2 is FQGNSA. The CDR3 region has the DNA TGTGCCAGCAGCCTCAACAGGGGTTTCCCCTACGAGCAGTACTTC. It is translated as CASSLNRGFPYEQYF.

The sample holds many counts of this clonotype. This chain links TRBV7-2 with TRBJ2-1; the match to TRBD2 covers 12 bases. J lost 8 bases, V lost 5 bases, and 10 bases had no gene match. The CDR3 is 16 residues long. Germline V gene sequence: CDR1 SGHTA, CDR2 FQGNSA. This CDR3 is CASSKGGLAGSHEQFF. The CDR3 nucleotides read TGTGCCAGCAGCAAAGGGGGACTAGCGGGTTCGCATGAGCAGTTCTTC.

V is TRBV20-1 and J is TRBJ2-5; D might be TRBD1 or TRBD2, each matching 5 bases. This CDR3 region has 15 residues. Germline CDR1 and CDR2: DFQATT and SNEGSKA (reference sequence). Between the trimmed V and J ends, which lost 2 bases and 3 bases, there was a span of 16 bases. The CDR3 nucleotides read TGCAGTGCTAGATCTGCGGGCAGGGTGGAAGAGACCCAGTACTTC. It encodes CSARSAGRVEETQYF.

Ten or more counts support this clonotype. The chain has TRBV19 and TRBJ2-1; D possibly corresponds to TRBD1 (6 bases). Trimming pared 2 bases from V and 12 bases from J, leaving 11 bases between. Germline CDR1 is LNHDA and CDR2 is SQIVND (reference sequence). CDR3 length: 12 amino acids. In nucleotides, the CDR3 is TGTGCCAGTAGTATACCCCTAGGGGGGCAGTTCTTC. It is translated as CASSIPLGGQFF.

This clonotype turned up a few times. The chain uses TRBV11-2 and TRBJ2-7; no clear D. CDR3 size: 13 residues. CDR1 and CDR2 from the germline V gene are SGHAT and FQNNGV. V lost 5 bases to trimming and J lost 1 base, with 9 bases between them. The chain's CDR3 is CASSASPSYEQYF. CDR3 bases: TGTGCCAGCAGCGCCTCCCCATCCTACGAGCAGTACTTC.

This chain links TRBV5-1 with TRBJ2-1; 8 bases are a match to TRBD2. The CDR3 spans 18 residues. The germline V gene encodes CDR1 SGHRS and CDR2 YFSETQ. The V segment lost 3 bases and the J segment 7 bases; nucleotides outside the gene matches: 18. Written as DNA, the CDR3 is TGCGCCAGCAGCTCCCTAGGGGGAGTAGCGGGAAGGGGGAATGAGCAGTTCTTC. Protein product: CASSSLGGVAGRGNEQFF.

This clonotype turned up a few times. The rearrangement uses TRBV20-1 and TRBJ1-4, with D tentatively TRBD1 (5 bases). V was clipped by 2 bases and J by 8 bases, with 12 bases between them. The CDR3 consists of 13 residues. Germline values: CDR1 DFQATT, CDR2 SNEGSKA (reference sequence). The CDR3 reads CSARQGFNEKLFF. The CDR3 DNA is TGCAGTGCTAGACAGGGATTCAACGAAAAACTGTTTTTT.

The chain links TRBV3-1 to TRBJ2-3; tentative D call: TRBD1 (5 bases). CDR3 length: 16 residues. Germline CDR1 reads LGHDT; CDR2 reads YNNKEL (reference sequence). V was pared by 6 bases and J by 8 bases, with 24 bases between. The CDR3 here is CASSRSAGPRVATQYF. CDR3 nucleotides: TGTGCCAGCAGTCGGTCCGCAGGGCCCCGCGTAGCTACGCAGTATTTT.

With respect to this clonotype: A much larger clone differs from this one at a single base, so this may be a read error. The chain uses TRBV12-3 or TRBV12-4 and TRBJ1-4, with 7 bases lining up with TRBD1. With V trimmed by 6 bases and J by 8 bases, 6 bases remained unmatched. This CDR3 spans 13 amino acids. The CDR3 is CASRLRGPEKLFF. The CDR3 DNA sequence: TGTGCCAGCAGATTAAGGGGGCCGGAAAAACTGTTTTTT.

The table lists this clonotype with many counts. This chain connects TRBV11-1 to TRBJ2-5; 9 positions agree with TRBD2. The V gene's germline CDR1 is SGHAT and CDR2 FQDESV (reference sequence). This CDR3 has 15 amino acids. J was trimmed by 1 base and V by 5 bases; bases with no gene match: 5. This CDR3 reads CASSLGTSRQETQYF. CDR3 nucleotides: TGTGCCAGCAGCCTGGGGACTAGCCGCCAAGAGACCCAGTACTTC.

V gene TRBV4-3 combines with J gene TRBJ1-5; D perhaps matches TRBD1 (6 bases). Germline V lookup: CDR1 LGHNA, CDR2 YSLEER. This CDR3 is built from 16 residues. Trimming cost V 0 bases and J 2 bases, with 11 bases left between them. The CDR3 nucleotides are TGCGCCAGCAGCCAAGATTACAGGGTGGGCAATCAGCCCCAGCATTTT. It codes for CASSQDYRVGNQPQHF.